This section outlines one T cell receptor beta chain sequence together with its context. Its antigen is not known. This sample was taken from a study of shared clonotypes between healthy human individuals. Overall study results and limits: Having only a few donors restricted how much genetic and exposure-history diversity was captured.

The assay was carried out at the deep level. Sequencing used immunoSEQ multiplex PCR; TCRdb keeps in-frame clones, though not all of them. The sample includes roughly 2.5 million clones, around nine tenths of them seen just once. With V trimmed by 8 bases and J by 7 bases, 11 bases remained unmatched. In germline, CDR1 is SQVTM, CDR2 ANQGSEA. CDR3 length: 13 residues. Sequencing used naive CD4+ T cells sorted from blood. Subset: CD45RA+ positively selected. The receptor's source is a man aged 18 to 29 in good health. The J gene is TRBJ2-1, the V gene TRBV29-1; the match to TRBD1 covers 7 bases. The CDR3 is CSFGWTGGNEQFF. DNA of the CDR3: TGCAGCTTCGGGTGGACAGGAGGTAATGAGCAGTTCTTC.